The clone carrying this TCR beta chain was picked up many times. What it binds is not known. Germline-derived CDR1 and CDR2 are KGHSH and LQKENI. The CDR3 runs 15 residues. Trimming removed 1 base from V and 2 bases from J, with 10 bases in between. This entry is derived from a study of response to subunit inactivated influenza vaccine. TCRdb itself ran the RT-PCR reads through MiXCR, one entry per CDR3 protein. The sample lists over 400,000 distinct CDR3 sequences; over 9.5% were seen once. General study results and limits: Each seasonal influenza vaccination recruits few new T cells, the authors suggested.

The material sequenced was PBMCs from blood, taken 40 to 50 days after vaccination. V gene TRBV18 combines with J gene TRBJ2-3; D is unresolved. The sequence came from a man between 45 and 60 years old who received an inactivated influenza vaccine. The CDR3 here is CASSPRIQSTDTQYF. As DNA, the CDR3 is TGTGCCAGCTCACCACGAATTCAGTCCACAGATACGCAGTATTTT.